These T cell receptor beta chains were read from a single sample in a study of blood T cell repertoires in COVID-19. Assay: immunoSEQ multiplex PCR; the TCRdb copy retains only in-frame clones and omits some. The sample holds over 50,000 clones, about 90% seen once. The sample comprised peripheral blood. These receptors all come from a woman aged 55-69 years with active or convalescent COVID-19. Both conserved end residues are part of each CDR3. The D gene is left open where the match is weak.

TRBV6-4	.	TRBJ1-1	CASSAQMNTEAFF	TGTGCCAGCAGTGCCCAGATGAACACTGAAGCTTTCTTT
TRBV27	.	TRBJ2-3	CASSSPSGEGDTQYF	TGTGCCAGCAGTTCCCCTTCAGGGGAGGGAGATACGCAGTATTTT
TRBV28	.	TRBJ1-6	CASREQGVFGSPLHF	TGTGCCAGCAGAGAACAGGGTGTCTTCGGTTCACCCCTCCACTTT
TRBV5-4	.	TRBJ1-2	CASSSGPGEGRYGYTF	TGTGCCAGCAGCTCGGGGCCGGGGGAGGGTCGGTATGGCTACACCTTC
TRBV7-8	.	TRBJ1-5	CASSLAGTMNQPQHF	TGTGCCAGCAGCTTAGCCGGGACAATGAATCAGCCCCAGCATTTT
TRBV2	TRBD2	TRBJ2-3	CASSRTSGSTDTQYF	TGTGCCAGCAGTCGGACTAGCGGGAGCACAGATACGCAGTATTTT
TRBV6-4	TRBD1	TRBJ1-6	CASSEEVDRDSPLHF	TGTGCCAGCAGTGAGGAAGTGGACAGGGACTCACCCCTCCACTTT
TRBV24-1	TRBD1	TRBJ2-2	CATSDPRQGANTGELFF	TGTGCCACCAGTGACCCAAGACAGGGGGCGAACACCGGGGAGCTGTTTTTT
TRBV2	TRBD2	TRBJ2-7	CASSEAGPQRGHEQYF	TGTGCCAGCAGTGAAGCGGGCCCCCAGCGGGGGCATGAGCAGTACTTC
TRBV5-6	.	TRBJ1-2	CASSSLAGYGYTF	TGTGCCAGCAGCTCCCTGGCAGGCTATGGCTACACCTTC
TRBV27	.	TRBJ1-5	CASSVGGSGYQPQHF	TGTGCCAGCAGTGTGGGGGGGAGCGGCTATCAGCCCCAGCATTTT
TRBV3-1/TRBV3-2	.	TRBJ2-7	CASSPRSRADEQYF	TGTGCCAGCAGTCCAAGGTCCAGGGCTGACGAGCAGTACTTC
TRBV30	.	TRBJ1-4	CARSVQATNEKLFF	TGTGCCCGGAGTGTACAGGCAACTAATGAAAAACTGTTTTTT
TRBV30	TRBD1	TRBJ1-5	CACRTGREGLGNQPQHF	TGTGCCTGCCGGACAGGGAGGGAGGGGTTGGGCAATCAGCCCCAGCATTTT
TRBV7-2	TRBD2	TRBJ2-7	CASSLGLAGGPYEQYF	TGTGCCAGCAGCTTAGGACTAGCGGGAGGGCCGTACGAGCAGTACTTC
TRBV30	TRBD2	TRBJ2-7	CAWSGGVFYEQYF	TGTGCCTGGAGCGGGGGGGTGTTCTACGAGCAGTACTTC
TRBV6-5	TRBD1	TRBJ1-2	CASRPPTGTNYGYTF	TGTGCCAGCAGGCCTCCGACAGGGACAAACTATGGCTACACCTTC
TRBV28	.	TRBJ2-2	CASSTDANTGELFF	TGTGCCAGCAGCACAGATGCGAACACCGGGGAGCTGTTTTTT
TRBV4-3	TRBD1	TRBJ2-5	CASSQEAGQGHGETQYF	TGCGCCAGCAGCCAAGAAGCCGGACAGGGCCACGGGGAGACCCAGTACTTC
TRBV20-1	TRBD1	TRBJ1-6	CSAIDNRQGLYSPLHF	TGCAGTGCTATTGATAATCGACAGGGCCTCTATTCACCCCTCCACTTT
TRBV28	.	TRBJ2-7	CASSLRPPIYEQYF	TGTGCCAGCAGTTTACGCCCCCCTATCTACGAGCAGTACTTC
TRBV28	TRBD1	TRBJ1-2	CASSFGAGGYGYTF	TGTGCCAGCAGTTTCGGGGCAGGGGGCTATGGCTACACCTTC
TRBV7-2	TRBD1	TRBJ2-7	CASSFPTGGYEQYF	TGTGCCAGCAGCTTCCCCACAGGGGGCTACGAGCAGTACTTC
TRBV19	.	TRBJ1-5	CASSIVREGFSNQPQHF	TGTGCCAGTAGTATAGTTCGGGAAGGATTCAGCAATCAGCCCCAGCATTTT
TRBV5-1	.	TRBJ1-1	CASRAEGTEAFF	TGCGCCAGCCGGGCGGAGGGCACTGAAGCTTTCTTT
TRBV6-2/TRBV6-3	TRBD2	TRBJ2-1	CASSYTGGRGYEQFF	TGTGCCAGCAGTTACACTGGCGGGAGAGGGTATGAGCAGTTCTTC
TRBV29-1	.	TRBJ2-1	CSVESPSGYNEQFF	TGCAGCGTTGAAAGCCCGTCCGGTTACAATGAGCAGTTCTTC
TRBV10-3	TRBD2	TRBJ2-6	CAISGVAGVGGANVLTF	TGTGCCATCAGTGGTGTAGCGGGAGTGGGGGGGGCCAACGTCCTGACTTTC
TRBV29-1	.	TRBJ1-1	CSAQGGRGMNTEAFF	TGCAGCGCTCAAGGGGGTCGGGGTATGAACACTGAAGCTTTCTTT
TRBV18	.	TRBJ2-4	CASSPNGQGRMDF	TGTGCCAGCTCACCCAACGGACAAGGGCGTATGGACTTC
TRBV28	TRBD1	TRBJ1-1	CASSLSIRGLAFF	TGTGCCAGCAGTTTGTCGATCAGGGGGTTGGCTTTCTTT
TRBV7-3	TRBD2	TRBJ2-1	CASSPRVLAGGIMNEQFF	TGTGCCAGCAGCCCCAGGGTCCTAGCGGGAGGAATAATGAATGAGCAGTTCTTC
TRBV19	.	TRBJ1-6	CASSIVGSNSPLHF	TGTGCCAGTAGTATCGTCGGGAGCAATTCACCCCTCCACTTT
TRBV7-8	.	TRBJ1-1	CASSTRRGANTEAFF	TGTGCCAGCAGCACCCGACGGGGGGCGAACACTGAAGCTTTCTTT
TRBV5-5	.	TRBJ2-6	CASSGTGSGANVLTF	TGTGCCAGCAGCGGAACAGGGTCTGGGGCCAACGTCCTGACTTTC
TRBV6-5	TRBD1	TRBJ2-7	CASSYGTGQVNEQYF	TGTGCCAGCAGTTACGGGACAGGGCAAGTAAACGAGCAGTACTTC
TRBV18	.	TRBJ2-5	CASSPLEETQYF	TGTGCCAGCTCACCCCTGGAGGAGACCCAGTACTTC
TRBV5-1	TRBD1	TRBJ1-1	CASSSGGRNTEAFF	TGCGCCAGCAGCTCAGGGGGGAGGAACACTGAAGCTTTCTTT